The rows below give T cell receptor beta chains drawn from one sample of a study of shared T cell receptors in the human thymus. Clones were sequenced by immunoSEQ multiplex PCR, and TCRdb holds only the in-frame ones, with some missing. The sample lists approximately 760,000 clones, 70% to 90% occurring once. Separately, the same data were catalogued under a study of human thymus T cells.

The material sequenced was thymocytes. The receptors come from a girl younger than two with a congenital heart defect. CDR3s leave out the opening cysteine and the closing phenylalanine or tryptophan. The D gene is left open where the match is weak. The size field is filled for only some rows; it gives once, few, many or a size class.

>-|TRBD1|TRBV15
ATSRDKRIPPGTGDSPLH
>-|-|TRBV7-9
ASSPRGNQPQH
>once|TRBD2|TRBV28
ASSLAGGAKDTQY
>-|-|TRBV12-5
AIGETDRNYGYT
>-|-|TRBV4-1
ASSHHLPGGPYGYT
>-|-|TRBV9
ASSLRGGTYGYT
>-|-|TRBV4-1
ASSPRGLYYGYT
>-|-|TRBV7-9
ASSPRLSNTGELF
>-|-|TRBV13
ASSLRQRRKQGNTEAF
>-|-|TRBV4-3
ASSQERIGGWRYHEKLF
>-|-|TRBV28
ASSLNRMNTEAF
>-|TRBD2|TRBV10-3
AISDLGTSSRIQETQY
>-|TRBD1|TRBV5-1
ASSPDRGCSPLH
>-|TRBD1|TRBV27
ASSWGPGQTNEQY
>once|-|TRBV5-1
ASSGYRGHGYT
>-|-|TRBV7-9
ASSLARGFGTEAF
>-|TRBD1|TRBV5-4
AHNFYPRQGGGNTIY
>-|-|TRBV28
ASRMGQPLTRPDQPQH
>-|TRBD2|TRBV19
ASSIILAGFPSSYNEQF
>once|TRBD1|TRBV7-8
ASSPPGTGYPHYGYT
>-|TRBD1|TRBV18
ASSPRDREPSDTQY
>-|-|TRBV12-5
ASGSTRGWNTEAF
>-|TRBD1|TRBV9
ASRRDSNTEAF
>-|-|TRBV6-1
ASSEAPQGMTSTDTQY
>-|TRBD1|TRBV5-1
ASSPRQGMAFGEKLF
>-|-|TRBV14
ASSHSPGNTIY
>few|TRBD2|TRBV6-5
ASSYPQRGRYEQY
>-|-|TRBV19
ASRAAGREATVHRNYGYT
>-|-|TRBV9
ASSVGTVYGYT
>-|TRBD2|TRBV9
ASSVEGLVYNEQF
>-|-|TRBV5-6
ASSFDGRTDFEQY
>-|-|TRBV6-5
ASSYFRGEGTEAF
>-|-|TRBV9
ASSVGQGRPPNEKLF
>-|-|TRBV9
ASSVEGPADYGYT
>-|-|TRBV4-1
ASSQEQEGPETQY
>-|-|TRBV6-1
ASSTPGTVSYEQY
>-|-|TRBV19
ASSIVDRARGETQY
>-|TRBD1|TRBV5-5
ASSAPDRGTRKAEAF
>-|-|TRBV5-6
ASSLDPGGYT
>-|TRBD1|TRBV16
ASSQFFRTGKTEAF
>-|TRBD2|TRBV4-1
ASSQVLLADCTDTQY
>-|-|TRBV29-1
SVADGKKNEKLF
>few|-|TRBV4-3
ASSQYYTGELF
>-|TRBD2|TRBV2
ASSERRWGLAGVNEQF
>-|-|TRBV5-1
ASSLGQSYGYT
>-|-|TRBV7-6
ASSSGGGEVRTEAF
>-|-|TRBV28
ASSLCASPFTTLLPYNEQF
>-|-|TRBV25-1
ASSPTRTHSYEQY
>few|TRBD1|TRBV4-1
ASTMEGPRQGEKLF
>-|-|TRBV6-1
ASSEDKGRKDFEYGYT
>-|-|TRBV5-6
ASQDYNEQF
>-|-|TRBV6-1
ASSFRDEKLF
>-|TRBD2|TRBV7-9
ASSLASSSGSADTQY
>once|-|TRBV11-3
ASSLSHDTDTEAF